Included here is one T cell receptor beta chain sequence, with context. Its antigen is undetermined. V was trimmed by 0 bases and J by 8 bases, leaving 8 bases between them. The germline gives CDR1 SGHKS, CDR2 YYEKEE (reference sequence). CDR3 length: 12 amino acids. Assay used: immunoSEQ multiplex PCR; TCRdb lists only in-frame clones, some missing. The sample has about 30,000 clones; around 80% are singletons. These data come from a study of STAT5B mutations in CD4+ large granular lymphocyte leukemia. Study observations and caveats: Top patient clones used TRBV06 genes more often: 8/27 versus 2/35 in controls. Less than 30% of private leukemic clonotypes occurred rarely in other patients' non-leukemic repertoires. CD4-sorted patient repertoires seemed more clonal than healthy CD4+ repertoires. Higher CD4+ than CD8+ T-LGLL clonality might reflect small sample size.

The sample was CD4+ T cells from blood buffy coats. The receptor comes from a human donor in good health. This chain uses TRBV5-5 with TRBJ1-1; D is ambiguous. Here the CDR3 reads CASSLAVAEAFF. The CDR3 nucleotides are TGTGCCAGCAGCTTGGCCGTAGCCGAAGCTTTCTTT.